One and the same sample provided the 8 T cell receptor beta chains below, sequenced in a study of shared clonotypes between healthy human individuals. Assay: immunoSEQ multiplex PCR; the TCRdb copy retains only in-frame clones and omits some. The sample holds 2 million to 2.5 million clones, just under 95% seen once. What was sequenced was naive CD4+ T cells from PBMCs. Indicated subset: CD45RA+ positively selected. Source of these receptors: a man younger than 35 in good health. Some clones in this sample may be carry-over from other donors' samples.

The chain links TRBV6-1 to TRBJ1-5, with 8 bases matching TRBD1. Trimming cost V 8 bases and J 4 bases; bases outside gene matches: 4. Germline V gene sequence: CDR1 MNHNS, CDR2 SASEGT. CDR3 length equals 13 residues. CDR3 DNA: TGTGCCAGCGGACAGGGAGTTAATCAGCCCCAGCATTTT. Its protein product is CASGQGVNQPQHF.

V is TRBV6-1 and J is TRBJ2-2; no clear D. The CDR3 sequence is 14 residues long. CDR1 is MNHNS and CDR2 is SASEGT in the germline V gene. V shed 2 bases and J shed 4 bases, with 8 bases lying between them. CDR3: CASSETYITGELFF. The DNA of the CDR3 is TGTGCCAGCAGTGAAACCTATATCACCGGGGAGCTGTTTTTT.

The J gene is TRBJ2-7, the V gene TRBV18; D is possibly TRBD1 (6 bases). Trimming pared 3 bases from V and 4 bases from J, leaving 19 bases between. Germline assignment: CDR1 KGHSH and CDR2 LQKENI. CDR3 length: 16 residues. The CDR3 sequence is CASSPSPDRAEYEQYF. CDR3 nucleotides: TGTGCCAGCTCACCGAGTCCGGACAGAGCCGAATACGAGCAGTACTTC.

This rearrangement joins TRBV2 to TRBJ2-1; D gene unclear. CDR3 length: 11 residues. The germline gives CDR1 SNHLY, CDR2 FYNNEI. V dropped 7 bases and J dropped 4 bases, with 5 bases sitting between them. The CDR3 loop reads CASMQYNEQFF. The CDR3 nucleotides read TGTGCCAGCATGCAATACAATGAGCAGTTCTTC. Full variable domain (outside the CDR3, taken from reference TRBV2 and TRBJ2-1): EPEVTQTPSHQVTQMGQEVILRCVPISNHLYFYWYRQILGQKVEFLVSFYNNEISEKSEIFDDQFSVERPDGSNFTLKIRSTKLEDSAMYFCASMQYNEQFFGPGTRLTVL.

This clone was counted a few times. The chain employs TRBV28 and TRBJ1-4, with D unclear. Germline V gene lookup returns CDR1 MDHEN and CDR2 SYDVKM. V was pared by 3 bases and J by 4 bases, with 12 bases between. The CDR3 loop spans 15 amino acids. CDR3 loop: CASSLVGHDNEKLFF. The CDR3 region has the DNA TGTGCCAGCAGTTTGGTCGGGCACGATAATGAAAAACTGTTTTTT.

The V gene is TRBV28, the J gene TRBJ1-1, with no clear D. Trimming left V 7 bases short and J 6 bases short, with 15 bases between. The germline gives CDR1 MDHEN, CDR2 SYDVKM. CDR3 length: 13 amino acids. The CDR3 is CASIPPMASEAFF. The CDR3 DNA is TGTGCCAGCATCCCCCCGATGGCCTCTGAAGCTTTCTTT.

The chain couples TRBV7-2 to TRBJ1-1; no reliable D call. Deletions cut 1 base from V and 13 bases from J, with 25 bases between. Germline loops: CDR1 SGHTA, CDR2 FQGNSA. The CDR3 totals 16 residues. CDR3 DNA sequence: TGTGCCAGCAGCTTAGGACGGGGTCGGATTACGATAACGCTTTTCTTT. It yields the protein CASSLGRGRITITLFF.

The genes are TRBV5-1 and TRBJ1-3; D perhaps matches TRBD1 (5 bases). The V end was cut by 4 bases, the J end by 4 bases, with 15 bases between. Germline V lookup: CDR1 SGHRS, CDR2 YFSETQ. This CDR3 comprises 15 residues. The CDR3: CASSPDPGGGNTIYF. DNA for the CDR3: TGCGCCAGCAGCCCGGACCCTGGGGGAGGAAACACCATATATTTT. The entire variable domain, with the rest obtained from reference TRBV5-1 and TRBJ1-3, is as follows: KAGVTQTPRYLIKTRGQQVTLSCSPISGHRSVSWYQQTPGQGLQFLFEYFSETQRNKGNFPGRFSGRQFSNSRSEMNVSTLELGDSALYLCASSPDPGGGNTIYFGEGSWLTVV.